This TCR beta chain was recorded in a study of blood T cells in healthy people across ages. Whole-study results and caveats: A roughly linear fall in TCR beta diversity per million T cells was seen with increasing age.

Donors ranged from about 6 to 95 years old and were healthy Caucasians in Russia. A second PCR of 7 to 11 cycles used a sample-barcoded 5' primer and a J-beta primer mix. TCRdb processed the 5' RACE reads anew with MiXCR; each CDR3 protein has one entry. The sample holds roughly 800,000 distinct CDR3 sequences, just under 25% seen once. This CDR3 has 15 amino acids. Looked up from germline, CDR1 is SGHTA and CDR2 is FQGNSA. The germline V and J ends were trimmed by 3 bases and 5 bases, with 16 bases remaining between them. This clonotype was recorded a few times. What it recognizes is unknown. The sample was also reused in another study, on T cells of mothers and their children. From that paper: Several children, together with their three healthy Caucasian mothers, made up the donors. Barcodes for each sample and 2-4 random nucleotides were added by the M1S primer used in the second PCR.

The V and J genes are TRBV7-2 and TRBJ2-5, with D perhaps assigned TRBD1 or TRBD2 (5 bases each). Sequencing used blood. The receptor was derived from a boy aged 5-17 years in good health. The CDR3 region is CASSFGDRGPETQYF. The CDR3 bases are TGTGCCAGCAGCTTCGGTGATCGGGGCCCGGAGACCCAGTACTTC. Based on the CDR3 plus reference TRBV7-2 and TRBJ2-5, the full variable domain is GAGVSQSPSNKVTEKGKDVELRCDPISGHTALYWYRQSLGQGLEFLIYFQGNSAPDKSGLPSDRFSAERTGGSVSTLTIQRTQQEDSAVYLCASSFGDRGPETQYFGPGTRLLVL.